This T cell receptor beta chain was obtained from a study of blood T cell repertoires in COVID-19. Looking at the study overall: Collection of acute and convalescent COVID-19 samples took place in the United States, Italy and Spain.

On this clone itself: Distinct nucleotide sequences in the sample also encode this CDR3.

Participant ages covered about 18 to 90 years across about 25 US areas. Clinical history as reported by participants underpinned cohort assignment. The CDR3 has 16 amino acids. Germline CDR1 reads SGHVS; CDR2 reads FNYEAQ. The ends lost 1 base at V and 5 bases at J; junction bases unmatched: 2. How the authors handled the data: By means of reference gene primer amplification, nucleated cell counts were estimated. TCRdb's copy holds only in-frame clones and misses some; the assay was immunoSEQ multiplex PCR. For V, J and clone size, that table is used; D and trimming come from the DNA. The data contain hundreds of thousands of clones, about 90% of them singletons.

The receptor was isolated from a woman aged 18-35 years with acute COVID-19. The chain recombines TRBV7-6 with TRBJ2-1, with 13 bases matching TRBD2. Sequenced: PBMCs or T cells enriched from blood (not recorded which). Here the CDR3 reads CASSLGGLAGDNEQFF. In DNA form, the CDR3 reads TGTGCCAGCAGCTTAGGCGGACTAGCGGGGGACAATGAGCAGTTCTTC. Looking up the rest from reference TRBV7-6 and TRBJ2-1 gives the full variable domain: GAGVSQSPRYKVTKRGQDVALRCDPISGHVSLYWYRQALGQGPEFLTYFNYEAQQDKSGLPNDRFSAERPEGSISTLTIQRTEQRDSAMYRCASSLGGLAGDNEQFFGPGTRLTVL.